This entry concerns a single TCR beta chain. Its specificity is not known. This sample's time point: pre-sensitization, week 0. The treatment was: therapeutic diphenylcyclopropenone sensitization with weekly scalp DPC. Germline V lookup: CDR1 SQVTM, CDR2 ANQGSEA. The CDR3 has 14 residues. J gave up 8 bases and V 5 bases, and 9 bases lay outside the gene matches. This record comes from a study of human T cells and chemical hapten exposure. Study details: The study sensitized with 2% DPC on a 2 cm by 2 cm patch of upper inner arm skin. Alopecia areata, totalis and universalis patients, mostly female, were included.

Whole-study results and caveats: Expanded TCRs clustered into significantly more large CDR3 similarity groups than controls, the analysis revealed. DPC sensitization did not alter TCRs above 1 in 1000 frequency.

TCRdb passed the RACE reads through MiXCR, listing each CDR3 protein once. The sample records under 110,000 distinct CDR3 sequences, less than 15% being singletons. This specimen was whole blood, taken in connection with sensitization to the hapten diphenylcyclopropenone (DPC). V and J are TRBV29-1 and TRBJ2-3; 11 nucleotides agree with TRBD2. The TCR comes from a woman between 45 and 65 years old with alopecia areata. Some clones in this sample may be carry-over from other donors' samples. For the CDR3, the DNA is TGCAGCGTTTATAGCGGGGGGGCCCAAGGTACGCAGTATTTT. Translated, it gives CSVYSGGAQGTQYF.